The 16 T cell receptor beta chains below all came from one sample that was sequenced in a study of identical twins. TCRdb used MiXCR to reprocess the 5' RACE reads, holding one entry per CDR3 protein. The sample lists roughly 280,000 distinct CDR3 sequences; 8% to 9.5% were seen once. The same specimen was also included in a second study, on yellow fever vaccine responses in identical twins.

Material: CD8+ T cells sorted from blood. These receptors were taken from a woman aged 18-29 years in good health.

This rearrangement joins TRBV7-9 to TRBJ1-1, with D unclear. With 1 base removed from V and 6 bases from J, the gap between germline ends came to 9 bases. Germline V gene data show CDR1 as SEHNR and CDR2 as FQNEAQ (reference sequence). This CDR3 spans 13 amino acids. The chain's CDR3 is CASSLDMGAEAFF. The CDR3 DNA reads as TGTGCCAGCAGCTTAGATATGGGTGCTGAAGCTTTCTTT.

The rearrangement links TRBV7-9 to TRBJ2-1; D may be TRBD2 (6 bases). The V gene's germline CDR1 is SEHNR and CDR2 FQNEAQ (reference sequence). The V end was cut by 4 bases, the J end by 8 bases, with 18 bases between. This CDR3 contains 15 residues. CDR3 nucleotide sequence: TGTGCCAGCAGCTCGCCGGCGGGCGGGAACGATGAGCAGTTCTTC. Protein product: CASSSPAGGNDEQFF.

Regarding this clonotype: Mismatch with germline at one junction end may stem from a read error. This chain connects TRBV27 to TRBJ2-1, with D possibly matching TRBD2 (5 bases). The CDR3 length is 13 residues. Germline-derived CDR1 and CDR2 are MNHEY and SMNVEV (reference sequence). The CDR3 loop is CASSSGDYHEQFF. The CDR3 DNA reads as TGTGCCAGCAGTTCCGGTGACTACCATGAGCAGTTCTTC.

In its sample, this clonotype was seen a few times. This chain joins TRBV7-8 and TRBJ2-1, with 9 bases that match TRBD1. Germline V gives CDR1 SGHVS, CDR2 FQNEAQ. The CDR3 is 16 amino acids. V was pared by 5 bases and J by 8 bases, with 13 bases of the junction left unmatched. The CDR3 DNA is TGTGCCAGCAGCCAAGACAGGGGGGCAGGAGGAGATGAGCAGTTCTTC. Translated, it gives CASSQDRGAGGDEQFF. Based on the CDR3 plus reference TRBV7-8 and TRBJ2-1, the full variable domain is GAGVSQSPRYKVAKRGQDVALRCDPISGHVSLFWYQQALGQGPEFLTYFQNEAQLDKSGLPSDRFFAERPEGSVSTLKIQRTQQEDSAVYLCASSQDRGAGGDEQFFGPGTRLTVL.

The chain recombines TRBV4-3 with TRBJ2-1; TRBD2 aligns across 12 bases. V lost 1 base and J lost 12; bases outside the gene matches: 16. Per germline, CDR1 LGHNA and CDR2 YSLEER. CDR3 size: 18 residues. The CDR3 coding sequence is TGCGCCAGCAGCCAAGCCCCCGAGGGCGGGCTAGCGGGAGGGACGCAGTTCTTC. The encoded protein is CASSQAPEGGLAGGTQFF.

This clonotype was recorded many times. The V call is TRBV29-1, the J call TRBJ2-1; 7 bases are a match to TRBD2. The V gene's germline CDR1 is SQVTM and CDR2 ANQGSEA. The CDR3 totals 13 residues. After removal of 7 bases from V and 4 bases from J, the junction contained 7 bases not matched to a gene. CDR3 coding DNA: TGCAGCGACCTCCTAGCGGAATACAATGAGCAGTTCTTC. Protein: CSDLLAEYNEQFF.

The gene calls are TRBV6-1 and TRBJ2-7; D is undetermined. Trimming removed 5 bases at V and 5 bases at J, with 13 bases between. Germline loops: CDR1 MNHNS, CDR2 SASEGT. The CDR3 has 13 amino acids. DNA for the CDR3: TGTGCCAGCAGTCCCTACCTCGGAAACGAGCAGTACTTC. It yields the protein CASSPYLGNEQYF.

This clonotype was counted a few times. The chain joins TRBV18 to TRBJ2-1, with D tentatively TRBD2 (6 bases). Trimming stripped 4 bases from V and 6 bases from J, with 19 bases between. The germline V gene encodes CDR1 KGHSH and CDR2 LQKENI. CDR3 length equals 16 residues. The CDR3 region has the DNA TGTGCCAGCTCACAGATAGCGGAAAAAACCGGCAATGAGCAGTTCTTC. Translation: CASSQIAEKTGNEQFF.

This clonotype has ten or more counts. The chain has TRBV12-3 or TRBV12-4 and TRBJ2-5; 8 bases agree with TRBD2. CDR3 length: 15 amino acids. The V segment lost 7 bases and the J segment 0 bases; nucleotides outside the gene matches: 7. The CDR3 sequence: CASTSAGENQETQYF. In DNA, the CDR3 is TGTGCCAGCACCTCAGCGGGGGAAAACCAAGAGACCCAGTACTTC.

Many counts were recorded for this clonotype. The chain links TRBV5-1 to TRBJ2-3; 8 bases fit TRBD1. Germline V gene data show CDR1 as SGHRS and CDR2 as YFSETQ. This CDR3 contains 16 residues. Losses at the gene ends were 0 bases for V and 4 bases for J; bases not matched to a gene: 7. The CDR3 sequence: CASSLARTGQSDTQYF. The CDR3 bases are TGCGCCAGCAGCTTGGCGAGGACAGGGCAATCAGATACGCAGTATTTT.

The chain combines TRBV28 with TRBJ1-1, with D perhaps TRBD1 (6 bases). Germline V CDR1 and CDR2: MDHEN, SYDVKM. The CDR3 extends over 14 amino acids. The V end was cut by 5 bases, the J end by 1 base, with 11 bases between. CDR3 sequence: CASSPQGGNTEAFF. CDR3 coding DNA: TGTGCCAGCAGTCCCCAAGGGGGGAACACTGAAGCTTTCTTT.

In its sample, this clonotype was seen a few times. CDR3 in DNA: TGCAGTGCTAATGGTGTACACGAGGGGGAGACCCAGTACTTC. Its translation is CSANGVHEGETQYF. The V and J genes are TRBV20-1 and TRBJ2-5, with D possibly being TRBD1 or TRBD2 (5 bases each). This CDR3 has 14 amino acids. CDR1 is DFQATT and CDR2 is SNEGSKA in the germline V gene (reference sequence). The V gene lost 4 bases and the J gene lost 5 bases, with 17 bases spanning the gap.

This sequence joins TRBV7-3 and TRBJ2-1; 9 bases are shared with TRBD1. Germline lookup yields CDR1 SGHTA and CDR2 FQGTGA. J lost 8 bases, V lost 3 bases, and 11 bases had no gene match. There are 16 residues in the CDR3. The CDR3 region is CASSLRTGAVHDEQFF. CDR3 DNA: TGTGCCAGCAGCTTGCGGACAGGGGCAGTCCACGATGAGCAGTTCTTC.

This clonotype has only a few counts. The genes are TRBV5-1 and TRBJ2-7; D is perhaps TRBD1 or TRBD2 (5 bases each). The CDR3 is 14 amino acids. Germline V CDR1 and CDR2: SGHRS, YFSETQ. V dropped 0 bases and J dropped 7 bases, with 14 bases sitting between them. The CDR3 coding sequence is TGCGCCAGCAGCTTGGGAGGGGATCCTACGGAGCAGTACTTC. This translates into CASSLGGDPTEQYF.

This clonotype was seen ten or more times. The chain recombines TRBV10-3 with TRBJ2-5; D not resolved. The germline V and J ends were trimmed by 2 bases and 5 bases, with 12 bases remaining between them. Per the germline V gene, CDR1 is ENHRY and CDR2 is SYGVKD. The CDR3 extends over 14 amino acids. The CDR3 DNA follows: TGTGCCATCAGTGAGGATTCCCCGAGGGAGACCCAGTACTTC. This translates into CAISEDSPRETQYF.

A remark on this clonotype: This may come from a read error, since a much larger clone is one base off. The V gene is TRBV5-6, the J gene TRBJ1-2; no clear D gene. V dropped 0 bases and J dropped 1 base, with 10 bases sitting between them. This CDR3 region has 15 residues. Per germline, CDR1 SGHDT and CDR2 YYEEEE. Here the CDR3 DNA reads TGTGCCAGCAGCTTGGGATCGACCCTTAACTATGGCTACACCTTC. It is translated as CASSLGSTLNYGYTF.